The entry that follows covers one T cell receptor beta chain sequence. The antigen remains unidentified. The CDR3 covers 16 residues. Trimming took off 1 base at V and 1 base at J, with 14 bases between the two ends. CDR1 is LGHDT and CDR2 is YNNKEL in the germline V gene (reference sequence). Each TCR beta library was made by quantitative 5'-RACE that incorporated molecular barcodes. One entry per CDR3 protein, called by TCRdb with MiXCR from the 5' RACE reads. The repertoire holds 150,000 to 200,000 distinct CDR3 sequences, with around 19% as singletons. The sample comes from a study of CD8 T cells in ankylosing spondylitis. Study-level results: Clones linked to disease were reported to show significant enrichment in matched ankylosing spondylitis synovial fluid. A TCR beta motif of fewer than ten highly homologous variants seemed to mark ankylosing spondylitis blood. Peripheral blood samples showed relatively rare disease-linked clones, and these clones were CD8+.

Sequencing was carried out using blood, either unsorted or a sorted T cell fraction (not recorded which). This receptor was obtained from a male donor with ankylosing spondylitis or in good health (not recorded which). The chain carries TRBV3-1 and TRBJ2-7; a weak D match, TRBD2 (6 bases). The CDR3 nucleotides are TGTGCCAGCAGCCAAGGTCTCGGGAGCACATCCTACGAGCAGTACTTC. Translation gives CASSQGLGSTSYEQYF.